This T cell receptor beta chain was sequenced in a study of cytomegalovirus exposure and HLA in healthy donors. The primer mix had 60 Vbeta and 13 Jbeta primers. Sequencing was performed with immunoSEQ multiplex PCR; in TCRdb, only in-frame clones are kept and a portion is missing. In the table there are around 180,000 clones, 80% to 85% of which are singletons. V lost 4 bases and J lost 6; bases outside the gene matches: 6. The CDR3 has 14 residues. Germline V CDR1 and CDR2: SGDLS, YYNGEE. The rearrangement joins TRBV9 to TRBJ1-5; 8 bases map to TRBD1. Material for sequencing was PBMCs. The sequence was collected from a woman aged 18-29 years in good health and CMV-seropositive. The CDR3 spells CASSPGQGIQPQHF. The CDR3 DNA reads TGTGCCAGCAGCCCCGGACAGGGAATTCAGCCCCAGCATTTT.